Listed below are T cell receptor beta chains from one sample, sequenced in a study of patients and donors after allogeneic stem cell transplantation. TCRdb independently ran MiXCR on the RT-PCR reads; one entry per CDR3 protein. The table lists about a million distinct CDR3 sequences, roughly 18% of them singletons, with approximately 5.9% in the top ten. The source material was blood, either unsorted or a sorted T cell fraction (not recorded which). These receptors came from a human donor who was either an allogeneic HSCT recipient or a stem cell or donor lymphocyte infusion donor (not recorded which). It is not recorded whose cells these are; they may come from a transplant donor. CDR3s include the opening cysteine and the closing phenylalanine or tryptophan. Each record gives: V gene, clone size, J gene, D gene, CDR3 protein, CDR3 DNA. The D gene is left open where the match is weak. Not every row has a clone size; where given, it reads once, few, many or a size class.

V: TRBV12-3/TRBV12-4
size: .
J: TRBJ1-2
D: .
CDR3: CASTSPGGYTF
DNA: TGTGCCAGCACATCACCCGGGGGCTACACCTTC

V: TRBV20-1
size: few
J: TRBJ1-2
D: .
CDR3: CSARDLNYGYTF
DNA: TGCAGTGCTAGAGATCTCAACTATGGCTACACCTTC

V: TRBV18
size: .
J: TRBJ1-2
D: .
CDR3: CASSPWGNSGDGYTF
DNA: TGTGCCAGCTCACCATGGGGGAATTCCGGGGATGGCTACACCTTC

V: TRBV5-5
size: .
J: TRBJ2-7
D: TRBD1
CDR3: CASSLAAVQGASYEQYF
DNA: TGTGCCAGCAGCTTGGCGGCAGTACAGGGGGCATCCTACGAGCAGTACTTC

V: TRBV5-1
size: few
J: TRBJ2-1
D: .
CDR3: CASSSDMSSYNEQFF
DNA: TGCGCCAGCAGCTCGGACATGAGCTCCTACAATGAGCAGTTCTTC

V: TRBV7-9
size: .
J: TRBJ1-4
D: .
CDR3: CASSGSGPTNEKLFF
DNA: TGTGCCAGCAGCGGAAGCGGTCCAACTAATGAAAAACTGTTTTTT

V: TRBV20-1
size: .
J: TRBJ1-5
D: .
CDR3: CSAPVKAGEGQPQHF
DNA: TGCAGTGCCCCTGTCAAAGCAGGGGAGGGTCAGCCCCAGCATTTT

V: TRBV27
size: .
J: TRBJ2-7
D: .
CDR3: CASSLSAPSEQYF
DNA: TGTGCCAGCAGTTTATCGGCCCCTAGCGAGCAGTACTTC

V: TRBV30
size: .
J: TRBJ1-2
D: .
CDR3: CAWSLGPLLYGYTF
DNA: TGTGCCTGGAGCCTGGGGCCACTCCTCTATGGCTACACCTTC

V: TRBV13
size: .
J: TRBJ1-2
D: .
CDR3: CASSSTNTNYGYTF
DNA: TGTGCCAGCAGCTCGACAAACACGAACTATGGCTACACCTTC

V: TRBV20-1
size: once
J: TRBJ2-1
D: .
CDR3: CSARDAMGEQFF
DNA: TGCAGTGCTAGAGACGCTATGGGGGAGCAGTTCTTC

V: TRBV12-3/TRBV12-4
size: many
J: TRBJ1-3
D: .
CDR3: CARTQNSGNTIYF
DNA: TGTGCCAGAACACAGAACTCTGGAAACACCATATATTTT

V: TRBV4-3
size: .
J: TRBJ2-7
D: .
CDR3: CASSQGSSRAYEQYF
DNA: TGCGCCAGCAGCCAAGGATCCAGTCGAGCCTACGAGCAGTACTTC

V: TRBV12-3/TRBV12-4
size: .
J: TRBJ2-1
D: .
CDR3: CASTPGTYNEQFF
DNA: TGTGCCAGCACCCCGGGTACCTACAATGAGCAGTTCTTC

V: TRBV20-1
size: few
J: TRBJ1-2
D: .
CDR3: CSARQQGGGYTF
DNA: TGCAGTGCTAGGCAACAGGGAGGAGGCTACACCTTC

V: TRBV27
size: few
J: TRBJ2-7
D: .
CDR3: CASGLWGPHEQYF
DNA: TGTGCCAGCGGCCTTTGGGGGCCCCACGAGCAGTACTTC

V: TRBV7-9
size: .
J: TRBJ1-2
D: .
CDR3: CASSLGAAQHYGYTF
DNA: TGTGCCAGCAGCTTAGGAGCAGCTCAGCACTATGGCTACACCTTC

V: TRBV9
size: few
J: TRBJ1-2
D: .
CDR3: CASSAAHAGTIDGYTF
DNA: TGTGCCAGCAGCGCGGCTCATGCCGGGACCATAGATGGCTACACCTTC

V: TRBV12-3/TRBV12-4
size: many
J: TRBJ1-2
D: TRBD1
CDR3: CASSPRDSLYGYTF
DNA: TGTGCCAGCAGTCCGAGGGACAGCCTCTATGGCTACACCTTC

V: TRBV5-1
size: .
J: TRBJ2-2
D: TRBD2
CDR3: CASSLFLRRGGRADTGELFF
DNA: TGCGCCAGCAGCTTGTTTCTACGGAGAGGCGGGAGGGCGGACACCGGGGAGCTGTTTTTT

V: TRBV12-3/TRBV12-4
size: .
J: TRBJ2-1
D: .
CDR3: CASSSSRGQGQYNEQFF
DNA: TGTGCCAGCAGTTCAAGCCGGGGGCAGGGGCAGTACAATGAGCAGTTCTTC

V: TRBV13
size: .
J: TRBJ2-7
D: .
CDR3: CASSFGGRATSGGVYEQYF
DNA: TGTGCCAGCAGCTTCGGAGGGAGGGCAACTTCAGGGGGGGTATACGAGCAGTACTTC

V: TRBV3-1
size: .
J: TRBJ2-1
D: TRBD2
CDR3: CASSQDSPGTSVYNEQFF
DNA: TGTGCCAGCAGCCAAGATAGTCCCGGGACTAGCGTCTACAATGAGCAGTTCTTC

V: TRBV2
size: .
J: TRBJ1-1
D: .
CDR3: CASSEQGGGTEAFF
DNA: TGTGCCAGCAGTGAACAGGGAGGTGGCACTGAAGCTTTCTTT

V: TRBV5-1
size: few
J: TRBJ2-2
D: .
CDR3: CASSLGRKNTGELFF
DNA: TGCGCCAGCAGCTTGGGGCGGAAGAACACCGGGGAGCTGTTTTTT

V: TRBV5-1
size: .
J: TRBJ1-4
D: .
CDR3: CASPPRDGTNEKLFF
DNA: TGCGCCAGCCCCCCGAGGGACGGAACTAATGAAAAACTGTTTTTT

V: TRBV25-1
size: few
J: TRBJ1-2
D: .
CDR3: CASTIGGTHGYTF
DNA: TGTGCCAGCACTATAGGGGGGACTCATGGCTACACCTTC

V: TRBV28
size: once
J: TRBJ2-1
D: TRBD1
CDR3: CASSTPLGQGPGEQFF
DNA: TGTGCCAGCAGTACCCCTCTGGGACAGGGCCCCGGTGAGCAGTTCTTC

V: TRBV5-1
size: few
J: TRBJ1-3
D: .
CDR3: CASSLAGASSGNTIYF
DNA: TGCGCCAGCAGCTTGGCAGGGGCTAGCTCTGGAAACACCATATATTTT

V: TRBV20-1
size: few
J: TRBJ2-7
D: TRBD1
CDR3: CSAECPGQGEEQYF
DNA: TGCAGTGCCGAATGCCCGGGACAGGGAGAAGAGCAGTACTTC

V: TRBV18
size: few
J: TRBJ1-2
D: .
CDR3: CASSHQQSGLDYGYTF
DNA: TGTGCCAGCTCTCACCAGCAGTCAGGCTTGGACTATGGCTACACCTTC

V: TRBV12-3/TRBV12-4
size: few
J: TRBJ1-4
D: .
CDR3: CASSLNSYNEKLFF
DNA: TGTGCCAGCAGTCTGAACAGCTACAATGAAAAACTGTTTTTT

V: TRBV5-1
size: .
J: TRBJ2-3
D: .
CDR3: CASSLDPTGYDTQYF
DNA: TGCGCCAGCAGCTTGGACCCCACAGGGTACGATACGCAGTATTTT

V: TRBV6-5
size: .
J: TRBJ2-3
D: TRBD1
CDR3: CASSYLPTGYSDTQYF
DNA: TGTGCCAGCAGTTACCTCCCGACAGGGTACTCAGATACGCAGTATTTT

V: TRBV20-1
size: few
J: TRBJ2-1
D: TRBD2
CDR3: CSNRDYSKVEQFF
DNA: TGCAGTAACCGGGACTATTCTAAGGTTGAGCAGTTCTTC

V: TRBV24-1
size: .
J: TRBJ1-2
D: .
CDR3: CATSEIDKDYGYTF
DNA: TGTGCCACCAGTGAAATTGACAAAGATTATGGCTACACCTTC

V: TRBV9
size: few
J: TRBJ1-5
D: TRBD1
CDR3: CASSQDDRANQPQHF
DNA: TGTGCCAGCAGCCAGGACGACAGGGCAAATCAGCCCCAGCATTTT

V: TRBV7-9
size: few
J: TRBJ2-5
D: .
CDR3: CASSFPTLQETQYF
DNA: TGTGCCAGCAGCTTTCCTACCCTACAAGAGACCCAGTACTTC

V: TRBV6-2/TRBV6-3
size: .
J: TRBJ2-1
D: TRBD1
CDR3: CASRRTGGRHNEQFF
DNA: TGTGCCAGCAGGCGCACAGGGGGGCGACACAATGAGCAGTTCTTC

V: TRBV6-2/TRBV6-3
size: few
J: TRBJ1-1
D: .
CDR3: CASSIDRRTTEAFF
DNA: TGTGCCAGCAGTATAGACCGCAGAACAACTGAAGCTTTCTTT

V: TRBV20-1
size: few
J: TRBJ1-5
D: .
CDR3: CSARVPGNLAKPQHF
DNA: TGCAGTGCTAGAGTGCCGGGTAACTTAGCGAAGCCCCAGCATTTT

V: TRBV6-2/TRBV6-3
size: few
J: TRBJ2-7
D: TRBD1
CDR3: CASRPGQPNYEQYF
DNA: TGTGCCAGCAGGCCGGGACAGCCAAACTACGAGCAGTACTTC

V: TRBV25-1
size: .
J: TRBJ1-1
D: TRBD1
CDR3: CASSARTGDTEAFF
DNA: TGTGCCAGCAGCGCTCGGACAGGGGACACTGAAGCTTTCTTT